The rows below give T cell receptor beta chains drawn from one sample of a study of blood T cell repertoires in COVID-19. Produced via immunoSEQ multiplex PCR; TCRdb's table is partial and in-frame only. Of under 200,000 clones in the sample, around 84% were seen once. The sequenced sample consisted of PBMCs or T cells enriched from blood (not recorded which). These receptors originate from a man in his forties or fifties who had recovered from COVID-19. CDR3s include the opening cysteine and the closing phenylalanine or tryptophan. The order of the fields is CDR3 length, J gene, V gene, clone size, CDR3 protein. The size of a clone is reported for some rows only, either as once, few or many, or as a class for expanded clones.

cdr3_length: 16
j_call: TRBJ1-2
v_call: TRBV5-1
clone_size: .
cdr3_aa: CASRPENLIGVRGYTF

cdr3_length: 12
j_call: TRBJ1-2
v_call: TRBV30
clone_size: few
cdr3_aa: CASSDRIYGYTF

cdr3_length: 16
j_call: TRBJ2-3
v_call: TRBV11-2
clone_size: few
cdr3_aa: CASRRTSGAHTDTQYF

cdr3_length: 17
j_call: TRBJ2-5
v_call: TRBV7-9
clone_size: few
cdr3_aa: CASSPNLGGGPRETQYF

cdr3_length: 16
j_call: TRBJ1-2
v_call: TRBV2
clone_size: .
cdr3_aa: CASSPPAGADAYGYTF

cdr3_length: 14
j_call: TRBJ2-3
v_call: TRBV30
clone_size: .
cdr3_aa: CAWSGQGGVDTQYF

cdr3_length: 17
j_call: TRBJ2-6
v_call: TRBV3-1/TRBV3-2
clone_size: .
cdr3_aa: CASSQGLAGAGANVLTF

cdr3_length: 15
j_call: TRBJ2-7
v_call: TRBV3-1/TRBV3-2
clone_size: .
cdr3_aa: CASSSHGTGYNEQYF

cdr3_length: 17
j_call: TRBJ1-6
v_call: TRBV4-1
clone_size: .
cdr3_aa: CASSQDSARSYNSPLHF

cdr3_length: 14
j_call: TRBJ2-7
v_call: TRBV18
clone_size: .
cdr3_aa: CASSPGTGSYEQYF

cdr3_length: 12
j_call: TRBJ2-2
v_call: TRBV7-3
clone_size: .
cdr3_aa: CASSLRVGELFF

cdr3_length: 14
j_call: TRBJ1-1
v_call: TRBV2
clone_size: once
cdr3_aa: CASSQGYRDTEAFF

cdr3_length: 13
j_call: TRBJ1-1
v_call: TRBV7-3
clone_size: .
cdr3_aa: CASSLSPGFDAFF

cdr3_length: 13
j_call: TRBJ1-3
v_call: TRBV30
clone_size: few
cdr3_aa: CAWIRDSGNTIYF

cdr3_length: 16
j_call: TRBJ2-7
v_call: TRBV19
clone_size: .
cdr3_aa: CASSTLAGTTSYEQYF

cdr3_length: 13
j_call: TRBJ2-7
v_call: TRBV12-3/TRBV12-4
clone_size: .
cdr3_aa: CASNLGGENEQYF

cdr3_length: 13
j_call: TRBJ1-6
v_call: TRBV30
clone_size: .
cdr3_aa: CAWSVRGGSPLHF

cdr3_length: 17
j_call: TRBJ2-4
v_call: TRBV19
clone_size: .
cdr3_aa: CASSISHRSGAKNIQYF

cdr3_length: 15
j_call: TRBJ1-6
v_call: TRBV7-2
clone_size: .
cdr3_aa: CASSLSVADNSPLHF

cdr3_length: 18
j_call: TRBJ1-2
v_call: TRBV4-1
clone_size: once
cdr3_aa: CASSQVIALLGTGFGYTF

cdr3_length: 20
j_call: TRBJ2-6
v_call: TRBV2
clone_size: .
cdr3_aa: CASSGSGIAGALSGANVLTF

cdr3_length: 16
j_call: TRBJ1-2
v_call: TRBV7-9
clone_size: .
cdr3_aa: CASSLADWGGPYGYTF

cdr3_length: 16
j_call: TRBJ2-2
v_call: TRBV5-8
clone_size: .
cdr3_aa: CASSSGTSGVRGELFF

cdr3_length: 12
j_call: TRBJ1-2
v_call: TRBV12-3/TRBV12-4
clone_size: once
cdr3_aa: CASSSNYYGYTF

cdr3_length: 16
j_call: TRBJ2-3
v_call: TRBV9
clone_size: .
cdr3_aa: CASSPQGTGGLDTQYF

cdr3_length: 11
j_call: TRBJ1-2
v_call: TRBV2
clone_size: .
cdr3_aa: CATQAFLGYTF

cdr3_length: 12
j_call: TRBJ2-7
v_call: TRBV7-9
clone_size: .
cdr3_aa: CASSREVNEQYF

cdr3_length: 14
j_call: TRBJ1-2
v_call: TRBV7-2
clone_size: once
cdr3_aa: CASSPSTGNYGYTF

cdr3_length: 13
j_call: TRBJ1-1
v_call: TRBV12-5
clone_size: .
cdr3_aa: CASGLVAYTEAFF

cdr3_length: 13
j_call: TRBJ1-2
v_call: TRBV10-3
clone_size: .
cdr3_aa: CAISVQGPGGYTF

cdr3_length: 15
j_call: TRBJ2-7
v_call: TRBV18
clone_size: few
cdr3_aa: CASSQQGALAYEQYF

cdr3_length: 14
j_call: TRBJ1-6
v_call: TRBV14
clone_size: .
cdr3_aa: CASSQGARGSPLHF

cdr3_length: 13
j_call: TRBJ2-1
v_call: TRBV6-5
clone_size: .
cdr3_aa: CASSLSPHNEQFF

cdr3_length: 15
j_call: TRBJ2-6
v_call: TRBV7-2
clone_size: .
cdr3_aa: CASSSGYSGANVLTF

cdr3_length: 16
j_call: TRBJ1-5
v_call: TRBV24-1
clone_size: .
cdr3_aa: CATSERDRGKGQPQHF

cdr3_length: 12
j_call: TRBJ1-1
v_call: TRBV6-6
clone_size: .
cdr3_aa: CASRQGIPEAFF

cdr3_length: 13
j_call: TRBJ2-3
v_call: TRBV19
clone_size: .
cdr3_aa: CASTGTGVGTQYF

cdr3_length: 15
j_call: TRBJ1-2
v_call: TRBV7-8
clone_size: .
cdr3_aa: CASSLVAQGDYGYTF

cdr3_length: 13
j_call: TRBJ2-1
v_call: TRBV12-3/TRBV12-4
clone_size: many
cdr3_aa: CASSFDPRVEQFF

cdr3_length: 17
j_call: TRBJ2-3
v_call: TRBV11-3
clone_size: once
cdr3_aa: CASSLDSGSLGTDTQYF

cdr3_length: 14
j_call: TRBJ1-5
v_call: TRBV5-6
clone_size: few
cdr3_aa: CASSLKNGNQPQHF

cdr3_length: 17
j_call: TRBJ2-4
v_call: TRBV9
clone_size: .
cdr3_aa: CASSPLLAGGAKNIQYF

cdr3_length: 14
j_call: TRBJ1-1
v_call: TRBV5-1
clone_size: .
cdr3_aa: CASSLVADNTEAFF

cdr3_length: 18
j_call: TRBJ2-3
v_call: TRBV21-1
clone_size: .
cdr3_aa: CASNSDPGQIPSTDTQYF

cdr3_length: 14
j_call: TRBJ1-5
v_call: TRBV5-6
clone_size: .
cdr3_aa: CASSSGQNNQPQHF

cdr3_length: 15
j_call: TRBJ2-1
v_call: TRBV7-6
clone_size: .
cdr3_aa: CASSLTLAGGNEQFF

cdr3_length: 15
j_call: TRBJ2-7
v_call: TRBV6-5
clone_size: many
cdr3_aa: CASSYLDRGSYEQYF

cdr3_length: 16
j_call: TRBJ1-2
v_call: TRBV4-1
clone_size: .
cdr3_aa: CASSQDWQGNSYGYTF

cdr3_length: 15
j_call: TRBJ1-2
v_call: TRBV5-6
clone_size: .
cdr3_aa: CASSFTSADLRGYTF

cdr3_length: 14
j_call: TRBJ1-5
v_call: TRBV6-5
clone_size: .
cdr3_aa: CASSHSDSNQPQHF

cdr3_length: 16
j_call: TRBJ1-5
v_call: TRBV4-1
clone_size: once
cdr3_aa: CASSQGGTGINQPQHF

cdr3_length: 13
j_call: TRBJ1-1
v_call: TRBV7-9
clone_size: .
cdr3_aa: CASSLRWNTEAFF

cdr3_length: 15
j_call: TRBJ1-2
v_call: TRBV7-2
clone_size: few
cdr3_aa: CASSRGGVINYGYTF

cdr3_length: 15
j_call: TRBJ2-7
v_call: TRBV5-6
clone_size: once
cdr3_aa: CASAPAGGRPYEQYF

cdr3_length: 14
j_call: TRBJ1-2
v_call: TRBV5-1
clone_size: once
cdr3_aa: CASSLSEGAWDYTF

cdr3_length: 21
j_call: TRBJ2-7
v_call: TRBV4-1
clone_size: .
cdr3_aa: CASSQDFLTSGATGGSYEQYF

cdr3_length: 13
j_call: TRBJ2-7
v_call: TRBV2
clone_size: .
cdr3_aa: CASKPGGTYEQYF